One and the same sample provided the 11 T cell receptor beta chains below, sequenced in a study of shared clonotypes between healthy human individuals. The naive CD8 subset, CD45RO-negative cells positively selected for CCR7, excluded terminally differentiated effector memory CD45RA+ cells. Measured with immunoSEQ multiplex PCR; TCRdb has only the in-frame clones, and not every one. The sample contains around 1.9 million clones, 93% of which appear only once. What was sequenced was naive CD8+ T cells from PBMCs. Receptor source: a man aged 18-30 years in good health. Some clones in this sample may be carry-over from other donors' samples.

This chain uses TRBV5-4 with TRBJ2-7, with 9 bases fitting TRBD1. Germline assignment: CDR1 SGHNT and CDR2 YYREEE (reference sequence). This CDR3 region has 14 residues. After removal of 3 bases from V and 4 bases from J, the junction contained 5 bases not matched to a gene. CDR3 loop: CASSSRTGEYEQYF. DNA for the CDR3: TGTGCCAGCAGCTCCCGGACAGGGGAGTACGAGCAGTACTTC.

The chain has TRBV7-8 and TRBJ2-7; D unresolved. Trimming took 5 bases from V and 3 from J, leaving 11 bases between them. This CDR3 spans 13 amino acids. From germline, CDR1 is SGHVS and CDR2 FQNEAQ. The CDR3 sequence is CASSPPSSYEQYF. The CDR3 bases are TGTGCCAGCAGCCCCCCAAGCAGCTACGAGCAGTACTTC.

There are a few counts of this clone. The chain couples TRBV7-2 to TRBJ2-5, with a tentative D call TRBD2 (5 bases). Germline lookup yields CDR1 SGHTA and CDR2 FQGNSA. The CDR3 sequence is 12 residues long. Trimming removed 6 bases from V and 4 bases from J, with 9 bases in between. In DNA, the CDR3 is TGTGCCAGCAGGGACTGGCCAGAGACCCAGTACTTC. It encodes CASRDWPETQYF.

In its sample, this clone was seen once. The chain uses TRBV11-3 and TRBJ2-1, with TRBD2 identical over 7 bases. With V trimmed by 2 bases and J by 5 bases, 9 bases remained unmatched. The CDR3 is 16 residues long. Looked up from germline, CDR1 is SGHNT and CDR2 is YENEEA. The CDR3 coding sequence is TGTGCCAGCAGCTTACGCGGGAGCTCTGGGGACAATGAGCAGTTCTTC. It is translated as CASSLRGSSGDNEQFF.

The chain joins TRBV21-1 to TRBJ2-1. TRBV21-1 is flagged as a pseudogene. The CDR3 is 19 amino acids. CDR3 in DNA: TGTGCCAGCAGCAAACCCCACCTTGGAGCAGGTCACTCCTACAATGAGCAGTTCTTC. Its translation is CASSKPHLGAGHSYNEQFF.

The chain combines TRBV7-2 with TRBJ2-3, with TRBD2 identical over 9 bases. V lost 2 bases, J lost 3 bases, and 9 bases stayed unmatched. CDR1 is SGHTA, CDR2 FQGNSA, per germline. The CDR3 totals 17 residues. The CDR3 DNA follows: TGTGCCAGCAGCTTATCTGGCGGGAGGGCCGTTACAGATACGCAGTATTTT. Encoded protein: CASSLSGGRAVTDTQYF.

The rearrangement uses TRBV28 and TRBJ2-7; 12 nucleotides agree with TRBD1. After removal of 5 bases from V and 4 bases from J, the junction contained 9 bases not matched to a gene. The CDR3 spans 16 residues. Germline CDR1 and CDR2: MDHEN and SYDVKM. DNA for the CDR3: TGTGCCAGCAGTCCACTCCCGGGACAGGGGGCTTACGAGCAGTACTTC. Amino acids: CASSPLPGQGAYEQYF.

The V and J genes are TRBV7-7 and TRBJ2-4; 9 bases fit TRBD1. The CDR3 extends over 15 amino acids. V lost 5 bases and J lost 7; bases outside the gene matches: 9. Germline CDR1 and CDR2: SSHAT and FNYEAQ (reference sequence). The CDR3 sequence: CASSIPGTGKNIQYF. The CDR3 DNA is TGTGCCAGCAGCATACCCGGGACAGGGAAGAACATTCAGTACTTC.

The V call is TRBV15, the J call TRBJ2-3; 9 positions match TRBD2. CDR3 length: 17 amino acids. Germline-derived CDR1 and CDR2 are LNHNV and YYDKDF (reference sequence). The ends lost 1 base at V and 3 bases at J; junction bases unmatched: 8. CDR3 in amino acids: CATSRAPAGGRTDTQYF. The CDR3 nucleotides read TGTGCCACCAGCAGAGCACCAGCGGGAGGCCGTACAGATACGCAGTATTTT.

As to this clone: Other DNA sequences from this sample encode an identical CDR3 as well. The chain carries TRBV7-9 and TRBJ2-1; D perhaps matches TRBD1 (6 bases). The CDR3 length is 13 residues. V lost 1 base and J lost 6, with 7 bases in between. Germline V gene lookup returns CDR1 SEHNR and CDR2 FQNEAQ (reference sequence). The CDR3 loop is CASSLDRANEQFF. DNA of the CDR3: TGTGCCAGCAGCTTAGACAGGGCCAATGAGCAGTTCTTC.

The CDR3 DNA sequence: TGTGCCAGCACAAAACGGGACAGGGGGCCTTCTGGAAACACCATATATTTT. Its protein product is CASTKRDRGPSGNTIYF. This chain uses TRBV7-9 with TRBJ1-3; TRBD1 agrees at 12 bases. Per germline, CDR1 SEHNR and CDR2 FQNEAQ (reference sequence). Losses at the gene ends were 7 bases for V and 1 base for J; bases not matched to a gene: 8. CDR3 length: 17 residues.